A single sample is the source of the 20 T cell receptor beta chains below, sequenced in a study of control samples from healthy donors and cancer patients (dated by TCRdb to about 2020). The method behind the library was the immunoSEQ multiplex PCR assay. The clones in this table, taken by TCRdb from immuneACCESS, are in-frame only. Not every clone is retained; where verified, under half of the shortfall comes from an unresolved V gene, and the cause of the rest is unknown. For this sample the table gives 80,000 to 100,000 clones, of which approximately 80% were detected only once. The top ten constitute roughly a tenth of the sample. The sequenced sample was blood. Receptor source: a woman aged 25 to 45 in good health.

This clone showed up just once. The J gene is TRBJ1-5, the V gene TRBV6-1; tentative D call: TRBD1 (6 bases). V gave up 5 bases and J gave up 4 bases, with 21 bases separating them. Germline V gene data show CDR1 as MNHNS and CDR2 as SASEGT. This CDR3 region has 17 residues. The CDR3 spells CASSKEGVRGFNQPQHF. The CDR3 coding sequence is TGTGCCAGCAGTAAAGAGGGGGTCAGGGGCTTTAATCAGCCCCAGCATTTT.

The chain joins TRBV6-5 to TRBJ1-2; D may be TRBD1 (6 bases). With 0 bases removed from V and 6 bases from J, the gap between germline ends came to 11 bases. Germline lookup yields CDR1 MNHEY and CDR2 SVGAGI. The CDR3 runs to 14 residues. CDR3 sequence reads: CASSYSSGADGYTF. The CDR3 coding sequence is TGTGCCAGCAGTTACTCGTCGGGGGCGGATGGCTACACCTTC.

In its sample, this clone was seen a few times. This chain joins TRBV19 and TRBJ1-1, with TRBD1 matching over 9 bases. V gave up 6 bases and J gave up 2 bases; unmatched junction bases: 7. The CDR3 sequence is 15 residues long. Germline-derived CDR1 and CDR2 are LNHDA and SQIVND (reference sequence). In DNA, the CDR3 is TGTGCCAGTAGCTTGGGACAGGGATTAAACACTGAAGCTTTCTTT. As protein: CASSLGQGLNTEAFF.

This rearrangement joins TRBV18 to TRBJ1-1; D uncertain. The germline V and J ends were trimmed by 1 base and 4 bases, with 7 bases remaining between them. CDR1 and CDR2 from the germline V gene are KGHSH and LQKENI. This CDR3 region has 13 residues. Here the CDR3 DNA reads TGTGCCAGCTCACCACTTGAGGCCACTGAAGCTTTCTTT. Translation: CASSPLEATEAFF.

In its sample, this clone was seen a few times. The rearrangement joins TRBV6-5 to TRBJ2-2; 8 positions match TRBD1. CDR1 is MNHEY, CDR2 SVGAGI, per germline. The CDR3 has 14 residues. The V segment lost 8 bases and the J segment 4 bases; nucleotides outside the gene matches: 6. CDR3 nucleotides: TGTGCCAGCTGCTTGGACAGGGCCACCGGGGAGCTGTTTTTT. It codes for CASCLDRATGELFF.

The chain carries TRBV21-1 and TRBJ2-1; the table's D call, TRBD1, has no DNA check behind it. TRBV21-1 is listed as a pseudogene. This CDR3 is 18 amino acids long. As DNA, the CDR3 is TGTGCCAGCAGCAGGGAGAGATTCGGACAGGATCTCAACAATGAGCAGTTCTTC. It is translated as CASSRERFGQDLNNEQFF.

This chain uses TRBV7-2 with TRBJ2-1, with 14 bases aligning to TRBD2. The CDR3 sequence is 15 residues long. Germline V CDR1 and CDR2: SGHTA, FQGNSA. V lost 8 bases to trimming and J lost 6 bases; unmatched junction nucleotides: 6. Here the CDR3 reads CASASTSGGANEQFF. DNA of the CDR3: TGTGCCAGCGCATCGACTAGCGGGGGGGCCAATGAGCAGTTCTTC.

CDR3 sequence: CASGEGINQPQHF. In DNA, the CDR3 is TGTGCCAGTGGGGAAGGGATCAATCAGCCCCAGCATTTT. The chain employs TRBV19 and TRBJ1-5; D call uncertain. The CDR3 is made up of 13 amino acids. Germline lookup yields CDR1 LNHDA and CDR2 SQIVND (reference sequence). V dropped 8 bases and J dropped 3 bases, with 11 bases sitting between them.

The genes are TRBV4-2 and TRBJ2-1; 8 nucleotides match TRBD2. From germline, CDR1 is LGHNA and CDR2 YNFKEQ. The CDR3 is 17 residues long. Losses at the gene ends were 0 bases for V and 4 bases for J; bases not matched to a gene: 8. In nucleotides, the CDR3 is TGTGCCAGCAGCCAAGAGCCCCGGGGGGGCCTATACAATGAGCAGTTCTTC. Translated: CASSQEPRGGLYNEQFF.

This clone was found a few times. This chain links TRBV5-4 with TRBJ1-2, with D possibly being TRBD1 (5 bases). This CDR3 spans 12 amino acids. Trimming removed 5 bases at V and 8 bases at J, with 13 bases between. Germline V gives CDR1 SGHNT, CDR2 YYREEE (reference sequence). CDR3 residues: CASSQTWGGYTF. Here the CDR3 DNA reads TGTGCCAGCAGTCAGACGTGGGGCGGCTACACCTTC.

This rearrangement joins TRBV2 to TRBJ2-2; possible D gene TRBD2, 6 bases. Germline CDR1 reads SNHLY; CDR2 reads FYNNEI. V was trimmed by 2 bases and J by 7 bases, leaving 11 bases between them. The CDR3 has 14 amino acids. CDR3 coding DNA: TGTGCCAGCAGTGAAAATTGGGGGGTCGGGGAGCTGTTTTTT. It translates to CASSENWGVGELFF. Based on the CDR3 plus reference TRBV2 and TRBJ2-2, the full variable domain is EPEVTQTPSHQVTQMGQEVILRCVPISNHLYFYWYRQILGQKVEFLVSFYNNEISEKSEIFDDQFSVERPDGSNFTLKIRSTKLEDSAMYFCASSENWGVGELFFGEGSRLTVL.

This clone was found a few times. The chain joins TRBV14 to TRBJ1-2; 8 nucleotides align to TRBD1. V trimming: 4 bases; J trimming: 0 bases; junction bases outside the gene matches: 10. There are 17 residues in the CDR3. In germline, CDR1 is SGHDN, CDR2 FVKESK. The CDR3 loop reads CASSPSRDRTSNYGYTF. CDR3 coding DNA: TGTGCCAGCAGCCCGTCCCGGGACAGGACCTCTAACTATGGCTACACCTTC.

The chain joins TRBV12-5 to TRBJ2-3, with D unresolved. In germline, CDR1 is LGHNT, CDR2 FRNRAP. Trimming stripped 4 bases from V and 2 bases from J, with 7 bases between. This CDR3 has 13 amino acids. The CDR3 sequence is CASGYTTTDTQYF. CDR3 nucleotides: TGTGCTAGTGGTTACACGACCACAGATACGCAGTATTTT.

V gene TRBV24-1 combines with J gene TRBJ1-4; no definite D call. The V and J ends lost 2 bases and 0 bases respectively, with 15 bases between them. The CDR3 loop spans 18 amino acids. In germline, CDR1 is KGHDR, CDR2 SFDVKD. The CDR3, as DNA: TGTGCCACCAGTGATTCCCCTATCGTGAGGGCAACTAATGAAAAACTGTTTTTT. It codes for CATSDSPIVRATNEKLFF.

This clone was seen more than once but under ten times. The chain uses TRBV30 and TRBJ2-1, with D possibly being TRBD2 (6 bases). V lost 4 bases and J 8 bases, leaving 9 bases between the germline ends. This CDR3 has 11 residues. Germline-derived CDR1 and CDR2 are GTSNPN and SVGIG (reference sequence). CDR3 sequence reads: CAWTGRHEQFF. CDR3 bases: TGTGCCTGGACAGGGAGGCATGAGCAGTTCTTC. Full variable domain (remainder filled in from reference TRBV30 and TRBJ2-1): SQTIHQWPATLVQPVGSPLSLECTVEGTSNPNLYWYRQAAGRGLQLLFYSVGIGQISSEVPQNLSASRPQDRQFILSSKKLLLSDSGFYLCAWTGRHEQFFGPGTRLTVL.

The CDR3 sequence: CASSFSTGSSGNTIYF. CDR3 in DNA: TGTGCCAGCAGCTTCTCGACAGGCAGCTCTGGAAACACCATATATTTT. V usage is TRBV5-6 and J usage is TRBJ1-3; weak D call: TRBD1 (6 bases). The CDR3 runs to 16 residues. The V and J ends lost 2 bases and 0 bases respectively, with 12 bases between them. CDR1 is SGHDT, CDR2 YYEEEE, per germline. The full variable domain, completed using reference TRBV5-6 and TRBJ1-3, is DAGVTQSPTHLIKTRGQQVTLRCSPKSGHDTVSWYQQALGQGPQFIFQYYEEEERQRGNFPDRFSGHQFPNYSSELNVNALLLGDSALYLCASSFSTGSSGNTIYFGEGSWLTVV.

The chain has TRBV6-2 or TRBV6-3 and TRBJ1-3; no clear D. This CDR3 spans 13 amino acids. Looked up from germline, CDR1 is MNHEY and CDR2 is SVGEGT. Trimming cost V 6 bases and J 7 bases, with 13 bases left between them. As DNA, the CDR3 is TGTGCCAGCAGCGAGGACGGGGTGAACACCATATATTTT. Its translation: CASSEDGVNTIYF.

The chain links TRBV9 to TRBJ2-3; the match to TRBD2 covers 10 bases. CDR1 and CDR2 from the germline V gene are SGDLS and YYNGEE. This CDR3 is built from 16 residues. J was trimmed by 3 bases and V by 4 bases; bases with no gene match: 8. CDR3 protein: CASSTQRGGATDTQYF. The CDR3 region has the DNA TGTGCCAGCAGCACACAGCGGGGGGGAGCAACAGATACGCAGTATTTT.

The genes are TRBV6-5 and TRBJ2-2; D perhaps matches TRBD2 (5 bases). With 7 bases removed from V and 6 bases from J, the gap between germline ends came to 18 bases. Germline CDR1 MNHEY, CDR2 SVGAGI. CDR3 length: 15 residues. The CDR3, as DNA: TGTGCCAGCACCGGTAGCGCGACCATCCCCGGGGAGCTGTTTTTT. Its protein is CASTGSATIPGELFF.

As DNA, the CDR3 is TGCGCCAGCAGCTTCGGAGCTGAAGCTTTCTTT. As protein: CASSFGAEAFF. The gene calls are TRBV5-1 and TRBJ1-1; D remains ambiguous. The germline V gene encodes CDR1 SGHRS and CDR2 YFSETQ. The germline V and J ends were trimmed by 2 bases and 6 bases, with 5 bases remaining between them. This CDR3 is built from 11 residues.